This T cell receptor beta chain was found in a study of T cells after yellow fever vaccination. The CDR3 runs to 15 residues. In germline, CDR1 is DFQATT, CDR2 SNEGSKA (reference sequence). V dropped 2 bases and J dropped 8 bases, with 19 bases sitting between them. TCRdb fed the 5' RACE reads into MiXCR, producing one record per CDR3 protein. The profile shows a few hundred thousand distinct CDR3 sequences, 3.6% of them singletons. This clonotype has just a few counts. The chain combines TRBV20-1 with TRBJ2-1, with TRBD2 as a possible D gene (5 bases). Sequenced material: PBMCs, taken on the day of the yellow fever booster vaccination. The receptor was derived from a man aged 18-30 years who received the YFV17D yellow fever vaccine. The CDR3 loop is CSARSGITGSHEQFF. CDR3 nucleotides: TGCAGTGCTAGATCCGGGATTACTGGGTCCCATGAGCAGTTCTTC.